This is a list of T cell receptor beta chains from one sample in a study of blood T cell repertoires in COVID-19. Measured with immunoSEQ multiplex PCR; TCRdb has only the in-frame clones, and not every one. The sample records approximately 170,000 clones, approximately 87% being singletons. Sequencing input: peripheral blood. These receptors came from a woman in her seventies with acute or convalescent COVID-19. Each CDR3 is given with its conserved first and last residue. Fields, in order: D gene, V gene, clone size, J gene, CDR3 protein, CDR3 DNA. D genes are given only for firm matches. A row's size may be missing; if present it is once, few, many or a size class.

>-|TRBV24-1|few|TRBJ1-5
CATSDATPDSNQPQHF
TGTGCCACCAGTGATGCGACACCTGATAGCAATCAGCCCCAGCATTTT
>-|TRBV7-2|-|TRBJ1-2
CASETEASGGYTF
TGTGCCAGCGAGACAGAGGCTTCAGGGGGCTACACCTTC
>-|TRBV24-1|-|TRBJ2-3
CATSLGGSLSTDTQYF
TGTGCCACCAGTCTAGGCGGGTCCCTTAGCACAGATACGCAGTATTTT
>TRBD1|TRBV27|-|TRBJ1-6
CASRKTGSDYNSPLHF
TGTGCCAGCAGAAAGACAGGGTCCGACTATAATTCACCCCTCCACTTT
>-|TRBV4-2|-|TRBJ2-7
CASSPYSYGEQYF
TGTGCCAGCAGCCCTTACTCTTATGGCGAGCAGTACTTC
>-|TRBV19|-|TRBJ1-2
CASSRVDTGTYYGYTF
TGTGCCAGTAGTAGGGTTGATACCGGGACTTACTATGGCTACACCTTC
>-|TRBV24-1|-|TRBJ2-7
CATSSGGSYEQYF
TGTGCCACCAGTTCTGGGGGGTCCTACGAGCAGTACTTC
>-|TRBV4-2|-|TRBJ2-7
CASSARDISYEQYF
TGTGCCAGCAGCGCCCGGGACATCTCCTACGAGCAGTACTTC
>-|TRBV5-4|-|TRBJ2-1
CASSLGGSSYNEQFF
TGTGCCAGCAGCTTGGGCGGAAGCTCCTACAATGAGCAGTTCTTC
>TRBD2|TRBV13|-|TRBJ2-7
CASSTRLAASYEQYF
TGTGCCAGCAGCACCCGACTAGCGGCCTCCTACGAGCAGTACTTC
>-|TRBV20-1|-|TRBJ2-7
CSASGAYPPYEQYF
TGCAGTGCTAGTGGGGCATACCCCCCCTACGAGCAGTACTTC
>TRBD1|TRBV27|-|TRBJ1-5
CASKDLRGSMDQPQHF
TGTGCCAGCAAGGACCTCAGGGGGAGTATGGATCAGCCCCAGCATTTT
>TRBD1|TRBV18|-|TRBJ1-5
CASSLAGTGGNQPQHF
TGTGCCAGCTCACTTGCCGGGACAGGAGGCAATCAGCCCCAGCATTTT
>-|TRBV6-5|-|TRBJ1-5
CASNLQGSLNQPQHF
TGTGCCAGCAACCTACAGGGTTCCCTCAATCAGCCCCAGCATTTT
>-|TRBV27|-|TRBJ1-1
CASSLGQTKNTEAFF
TGTGCCAGCAGTCTCGGACAGACGAAGAACACTGAAGCTTTCTTT
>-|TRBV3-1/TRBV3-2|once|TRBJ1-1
CASPSSTEAFF
TGTGCCAGCCCCTCCTCCACTGAAGCTTTCTTT
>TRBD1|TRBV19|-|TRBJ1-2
CASSTRDRHLYGYTF
TGTGCCAGTAGTACAAGGGACAGACACCTCTATGGCTACACCTTC
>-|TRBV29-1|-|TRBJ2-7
CSVEEATGGLDEQYF
TGCAGCGTTGAAGAAGCGACGGGGGGCCTGGACGAGCAGTACTTC
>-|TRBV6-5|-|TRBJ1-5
CASSPRQYSNQPQHF
TGTGCCAGCAGTCCCCGACAGTATAGCAATCAGCCCCAGCATTTT
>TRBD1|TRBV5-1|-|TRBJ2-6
CASSSGQGASSGANVLTF
TGCGCCAGCAGCTCCGGACAGGGGGCAAGCTCTGGGGCCAACGTCCTGACTTTC
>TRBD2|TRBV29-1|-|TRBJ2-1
CSVVRGNYNEQFF
TGCAGCGTTGTGCGGGGGAACTACAATGAGCAGTTCTTC
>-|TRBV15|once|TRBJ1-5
CATSRDVYSNQPQHF
TGTGCCACCAGCAGAGATGTCTATAGCAATCAGCCCCAGCATTTT
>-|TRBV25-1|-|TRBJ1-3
CASSVDRSYGNTIYF
TGTGCCAGCAGTGTTGACAGGTCGTACGGAAACACCATATATTTT
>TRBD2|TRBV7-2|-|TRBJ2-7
CASSFPLSGDAYEQYF
TGTGCCAGCAGCTTCCCATTGAGCGGGGATGCCTACGAGCAGTACTTC
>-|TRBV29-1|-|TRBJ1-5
CSVSDSGNQPQHF
TGCAGCGTCTCAGACAGCGGCAATCAGCCCCAGCATTTT
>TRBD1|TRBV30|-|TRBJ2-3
CAWSPGTGLGDTQYF
TGTGCCTGGAGTCCCGGGACAGGGTTGGGAGATACGCAGTATTTT
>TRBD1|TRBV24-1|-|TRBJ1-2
CATSDQQGDPIGGYTF
TGTGCCACCAGTGACCAACAGGGGGACCCCATCGGTGGCTACACCTTC
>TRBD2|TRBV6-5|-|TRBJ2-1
CASSCPRLARNNEQFF
TGTGCCAGCAGTTGCCCCCGACTAGCAAGAAACAATGAGCAGTTCTTC
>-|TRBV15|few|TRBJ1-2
CATSRGALDYGYTF
TGTGCCACCAGCCGAGGGGCACTCGACTATGGCTACACCTTC
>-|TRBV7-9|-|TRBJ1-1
CASSSEVNTEAFF
TGTGCCAGCAGCTCAGAGGTAAACACTGAAGCTTTCTTT
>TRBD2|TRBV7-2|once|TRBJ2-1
CASSAGQGTNFGRNEQFF
TGTGCCAGCAGCGCCGGTCAAGGGACTAATTTCGGAAGAAATGAGCAGTTCTTC
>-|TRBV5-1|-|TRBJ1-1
CASSFGGPNTEAFF
TGCGCCAGCAGCTTTGGAGGACCGAACACTGAAGCTTTCTTT
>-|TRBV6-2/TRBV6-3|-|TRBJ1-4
CASSSARTGHPNEKLFF
TGTGCCAGCAGTTCAGCACGCACAGGACACCCAAATGAAAAACTGTTTTTT
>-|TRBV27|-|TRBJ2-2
CATTGRAGGPTNTGELFF
TGTGCCACCACTGGGAGAGCTGGAGGGCCAACGAACACCGGGGAGCTGTTTTTT
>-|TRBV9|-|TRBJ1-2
CASSVETALYGYTF
TGTGCCAGCAGCGTAGAGACAGCACTCTATGGCTACACCTTC
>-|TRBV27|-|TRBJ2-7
CASTSAGARYEQYF
TGTGCCAGCACCTCCGCGGGGGCCCGCTACGAGCAGTACTTC